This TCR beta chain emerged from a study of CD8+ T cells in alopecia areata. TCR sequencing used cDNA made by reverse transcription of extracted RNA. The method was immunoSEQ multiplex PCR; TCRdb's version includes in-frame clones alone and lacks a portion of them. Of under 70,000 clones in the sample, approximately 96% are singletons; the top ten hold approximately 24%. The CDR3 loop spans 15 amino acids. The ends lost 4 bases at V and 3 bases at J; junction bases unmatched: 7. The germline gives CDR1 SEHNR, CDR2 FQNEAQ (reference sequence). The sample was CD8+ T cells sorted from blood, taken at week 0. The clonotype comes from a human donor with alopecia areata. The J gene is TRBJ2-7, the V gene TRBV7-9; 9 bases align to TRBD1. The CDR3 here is CASSYGTGYVYEQYF. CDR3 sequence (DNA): TGTGCCAGCAGCTACGGGACAGGGTATGTCTACGAGCAGTACTTC.